This is a list of T cell receptor beta chains from one sample in a study of blood T cell repertoires in COVID-19. Profiling relied on immunoSEQ multiplex PCR, and the TCRdb table lists in-frame clones only, not all of them. The sample records roughly 200,000 clones, around 85% being singletons. Sample: PBMCs or T cells enriched from blood (not recorded which). These receptors all come from a man in his forties who had recovered from COVID-19. Each CDR3 is given with its conserved first and last residue. A D gene is named only where the DNA matches it firmly. Expanded clones are given a class, and other clones once, few, many or no size at all.

v_call	clone_size	d_call	cdr3_aa
TRBV11-2	.	.	CASSSLVAGTNEKLFF
TRBV28	.	TRBD1	CASSSPGQGANSPLHF
TRBV6-5	.	TRBD1	CASKLGQGALYEQYF
TRBV10-3	.	TRBD1	CATRGQGGFHEQYF
TRBV19	.	.	CASSLSGTGVEAFF
TRBV27	.	.	CASARVTSLSTDTQYF
TRBV7-9	.	TRBD1	CASSLDRGPSSGANVLTF
TRBV3-1/TRBV3-2	.	.	CASGHTDQPQHF
TRBV5-1	.	TRBD2	CASRGGSGEDTQYF
TRBV11-2	once	.	CASSLVSGNQPQHF
TRBV27	.	.	CASSLIVLHEQFF
TRBV7-9	.	.	CASSLQKWATDTQYF
TRBV7-9	.	TRBD1	CASSLPGGYYEQYF
TRBV3-1/TRBV3-2	.	TRBD2	CASSLGGSGTYEQYF
TRBV11-2	.	TRBD2	CASSSALADNPYEQYF
TRBV9	.	.	CASKQENSPLHF
TRBV15	.	TRBD2	CATSRWGGLGSGANVLTF
TRBV30	few	TRBD1	CASIQGPNSPLHF
TRBV2	.	.	CASSKFASSRLTNYGYTF
TRBV5-1	.	.	CASSLDGTGGQYF
TRBV28	.	TRBD1	CASGRQGKAFF
TRBV29-1	.	TRBD1	CSVEEGGQRYEQYF
TRBV7-9	.	TRBD2	CASSLAGGPSREQYF
TRBV7-8	.	.	CASSPRLNEGGYTF
TRBV7-2	.	.	CASSYQGGPGNTIYF
TRBV28	.	TRBD1	CASSQGDLIGYTF
TRBV5-8	.	TRBD1	CASSPTGQAFSNQPQHF
TRBV29-1	.	.	CSVQVQETQYF
TRBV20-1	.	.	CSARREDTQYF
TRBV19	.	TRBD1	CASSIASGQGFRGYTF
TRBV5-4	.	.	CASSPPGTRSSYNEQFF
TRBV28	.	.	CASKDNGNIFNQPQHF
TRBV28	.	TRBD2	CASSSHPGGRKIKVVYF
TRBV4-1	.	.	CASSQRTGETYEQYF
TRBV30	.	TRBD1	CAWSGRQGRQPQHF
TRBV18	.	.	CASSPLSGDSYGYTF
TRBV28	.	TRBD1	CASSSSPRTGGTEAFF
TRBV28	once	.	CASRRSGGYYGYTF
TRBV24-1	.	.	CATSDRRQAYGYTF
TRBV5-4	once	.	CASSLGQANSPLHF
TRBV19	.	TRBD2	CASSIWASGSRDEQFF
TRBV5-6	.	.	CASSFGENTEAFF
TRBV30	.	.	CAWSRGGGNQPQHF
TRBV6-5	.	.	CASSYRGLSWETQYF
TRBV2	few	.	CASRTRVASGTEAFF
TRBV4-1	.	.	CASSQDVGGRLQPQHF
TRBV5-1	.	.	CASSLDTSSYNEQFF
TRBV10-3	once	TRBD1	CAISLGDRFDEQYF
TRBV24-1	.	TRBD1	CAISSTGQNTYNEQFF
TRBV19	once	TRBD1	CASSDRGRHEKLFF